Listed here are 25 T cell receptor beta chains from one sample, sequenced in a study of cytomegalovirus exposure and HLA in healthy donors. Libraries were prepared by immunoSEQ multiplex PCR; TCRdb keeps only in-frame clonotypes and omits some of them. This table has 200,000 to 300,000 clones, 70% to 90% appearing once. The sequenced sample was PBMCs. The source of these receptors is a woman between 25 and 40 years old in good health and CMV-seropositive.

The V and J genes are TRBV25-1 and TRBJ2-3; D remains unclear. Germline V gene sequence: CDR1 MGHDK, CDR2 SYGVNS. There are 11 residues in the CDR3. Trimming removed 8 bases from V and 7 bases from J, with 10 bases in between. The CDR3 DNA is TGTGCCAGCGGCTTCCCCCATACGCAGTATTTT. The encoded protein is CASGFPHTQYF.

V gene TRBV5-4 combines with J gene TRBJ1-2, with TRBD1 matching over 7 bases. The CDR3 consists of 17 residues. The V gene's germline CDR1 is SGHNT and CDR2 YYREEE (reference sequence). The J segment lost 4 bases and the V segment lost 0 bases, leaving 12 bases of the junction unmatched. Here the CDR3 reads CASSLEAYRGQVYGYTF. In nucleotides, the CDR3 is TGTGCCAGCAGCTTGGAGGCGTATAGAGGACAGGTCTATGGCTACACCTTC.

This clone was detected only a few times. This chain links TRBV10-3 with TRBJ2-2; 7 bases fit TRBD1. Germline V CDR1 and CDR2: ENHRY, SYGVKD. Trimming at V came to 7 bases and at J to 3 bases, leaving 5 bases not matched to a gene. This CDR3 is built from 14 residues. This CDR3 reads CAIKGAPDTGELFF. DNA for the CDR3: TGTGCCATCAAGGGGGCGCCGGACACCGGGGAGCTGTTTTTT.

The gene calls are TRBV5-1 and TRBJ2-7; TRBD1 aligns across 7 bases. The junction had 6 bases not matched to a gene; V was cut back by 4 bases and J by 2 bases. This CDR3 region has 14 residues. CDR1 and CDR2 from the germline V gene are SGHRS and YFSETQ. The CDR3 is CASSPTGLAYEQYF. In DNA, the CDR3 is TGCGCCAGCAGCCCGACAGGGTTGGCCTACGAGCAGTACTTC.

V usage is TRBV28 and J usage is TRBJ2-7; a possible D gene is TRBD1 (6 bases). The V end was cut by 6 bases, the J end by 3 bases, with 18 bases between. The germline V gene encodes CDR1 MDHEN and CDR2 SYDVKM. CDR3 size: 15 residues. CDR3 region: CASRSQGKILYEQYF. The CDR3 coding sequence is TGTGCCAGCAGGTCACAGGGAAAGATTCTCTACGAGCAGTACTTC.

This chain links TRBV28 with TRBJ1-2; TRBD1 agrees at 7 bases. This CDR3 region has 14 residues. With 8 bases clipped from V and 0 bases from J, the junction kept 6 bases outside the gene matches. Germline-derived CDR1 and CDR2 are MDHEN and SYDVKM. The CDR3 DNA follows: TGTGCCAGCCGGCCAGGGGGAGCTAACTATGGCTACACCTTC. Translation: CASRPGGANYGYTF.

The chain carries TRBV25-1 and TRBJ2-1; D unclear. V lost 11 bases and J lost 1, with 18 bases in between. Per the germline V gene, CDR1 is MGHDK and CDR2 is SYGVNS. The CDR3 consists of 15 residues. Here the CDR3 DNA reads TGTGCCTCCGAGGTAGGTACAAGTTCCTACAATGAGCAGTTCTTC. This translates into CASEVGTSSYNEQFF.

The chain has TRBV19 and TRBJ1-1; D possibly corresponds to TRBD1 (5 bases). The CDR3 has 14 residues. The V and J ends lost 5 bases and 5 bases respectively, with 15 bases between them. Germline CDR1 reads LNHDA; CDR2 reads SQIVND (reference sequence). CDR3 nucleotide sequence: TGTGCCAGTAGTCCCCGACAGTATGGTACTGAAGCTTTCTTT. Its protein is CASSPRQYGTEAFF.

This chain connects TRBV5-1 to TRBJ1-1, with TRBD1 identical over 10 bases. V lost 3 bases to trimming and J lost 3 bases; unmatched junction nucleotides: 17. The CDR3 has 19 amino acids. Germline CDR1 and CDR2: SGHRS and YFSETQ. CDR3 coding DNA: TGCGCCAGCAGCTCGGGACAGGGGTTTATTCTTGGCTCGGACACTGAAGCTTTCTTT. Its translation: CASSSGQGFILGSDTEAFF.

V and J are TRBV2 and TRBJ2-3, with unresolved D. Trimming left V 3 bases short and J 0 bases short, with 4 bases between. The CDR3 spans 13 residues. CDR1 is SNHLY and CDR2 is FYNNEI in the germline V gene. CDR3 region: CASSDSSTDTQYF. The CDR3 DNA reads TGTGCCAGCAGTGATAGTAGCACAGATACGCAGTATTTT.

This chain joins TRBV9 and TRBJ2-4; TRBD2 aligns across 16 bases. CDR3 length: 17 residues. V shed 4 bases, J shed 7 bases, and the junction held 8 bases outside the gene matches. The germline CDR1 and CDR2 sequences are SGDLS and YYNGEE. CDR3 bases: TGTGCCAGCAGCACCGGGACTAGCGGGAGGGGGTGGAACATTCAGTACTTC. This gives the protein CASSTGTSGRGWNIQYF.

This clone came up once. The rearrangement links TRBV7-3 to TRBJ2-1, with TRBD1 matching 10 bases. The germline V gene has CDR1 SGHTA and CDR2 FQGTGA. This CDR3 has 14 residues. Trimming took 6 bases from V and 7 from J; bases not matched to a gene: 6. CDR3 in amino acids: CASSLRTGGNEQFF. The CDR3 nucleotides are TGTGCCAGCAGTCTCAGGACAGGGGGGAATGAGCAGTTCTTC.

The gene calls are TRBV28 and TRBJ2-5; 11 positions agree with TRBD1. The V gene's germline CDR1 is MDHEN and CDR2 SYDVKM. The J segment lost 4 bases and the V segment lost 2 bases, leaving 3 bases of the junction unmatched. This CDR3 has 15 residues. The CDR3 DNA reads TGTGCCAGCAGTTTACGGACAGGGGGCAGAGAGACCCAGTACTTC. Protein: CASSLRTGGRETQYF.

The CDR3 DNA reads TGTGCCAGCAGTCCCGAAGACAGCACCTACGAGCAGTACTTC. It is translated as CASSPEDSTYEQYF. The J gene is TRBJ2-7, the V gene TRBV7-9; D is perhaps TRBD1 (5 bases). The CDR3 sequence is 14 residues long. CDR1 and CDR2 from the germline V gene are SEHNR and FQNEAQ (reference sequence). The V end was cut by 6 bases, the J end by 2 bases, with 14 bases between.

V usage is TRBV6-5 and J usage is TRBJ2-7; 8 bases line up with TRBD2. This CDR3 spans 14 amino acids. Germline trimming cut 6 bases from V and 1 base from J; bases unmatched to any gene: 5. The germline CDR1 and CDR2 sequences are MNHEY and SVGAGI. CDR3 protein: CASRSGTSSYEQYF. In DNA, the CDR3 is TGTGCCAGCAGATCCGGGACTAGTTCCTACGAGCAGTACTTC.

CDR3 amino acids: CASSQVGGVSEQYF. DNA of the CDR3: TGCGCCAGCAGCCAAGTTGGCGGGGTAAGCGAGCAGTACTTC. This chain joins TRBV4-1 and TRBJ2-7, with D maybe TRBD2 (6 bases). The CDR3 is made up of 14 amino acids. CDR1 and CDR2 (germline): MGHRA, YSYEKL. V was cut by 1 base and J by 6 bases, with 13 bases left in between.

The rearrangement uses TRBV6-5 and TRBJ2-2; no clear D. The length of the CDR3 is 16 residues. The V and J ends lost 0 bases and 4 bases respectively, with 12 bases between them. CDR1 is MNHEY and CDR2 is SVGAGI in the germline V gene. This CDR3 is CASSYSSLRGTGELFF. The CDR3 nucleotides read TGTGCCAGCAGTTACTCTAGTCTGCGTGGCACCGGGGAGCTGTTTTTT.

The chain uses TRBV5-6 and TRBJ1-1; D is unresolved. The CDR3 extends over 15 amino acids. Germline CDR1 and CDR2: SGHDT and YYEEEE. V was shortened by 0 bases and J by 0 bases, with 9 bases between the two germline ends. DNA of the CDR3: TGTGCCAGCAGCTTGGTACCCAGGATGAACACTGAAGCTTTCTTT. It encodes CASSLVPRMNTEAFF.

The chain employs TRBV5-1 and TRBJ2-2; 8 bases map to TRBD1. This CDR3 spans 16 amino acids. CDR1 and CDR2 (germline): SGHRS, YFSETQ. With 4 bases clipped from V and 1 base from J, the junction kept 6 bases outside the gene matches. CDR3 residues: CASSQPTGVNTGELFF. DNA for the CDR3: TGCGCCAGCAGCCAACCGACAGGGGTGAACACCGGGGAGCTGTTTTTT.

This chain links TRBV12-5 with TRBJ1-2; a possible D gene is TRBD1 (5 bases). The CDR3 is 13 amino acids. The V and J ends lost 3 bases and 2 bases respectively, with 7 bases between them. Germline V gives CDR1 LGHNT, CDR2 FRNRAP. The CDR3 DNA reads as TGTGCTAGTGGTTTTGGGGGGAACTATGGCTACACCTTC. It specifies CASGFGGNYGYTF. Full variable domain (rest looked up from reference TRBV12-5 and TRBJ1-2): DARVTQTPRHKVTEMGQEVTMRCQPILGHNTVFWYRQTMMQGLELLAYFRNRAPLDDSGMPKDRFSAEMPDATLATLKIQPSEPRDSAVYFCASGFGGNYGYTFGSGTRLTVV.

This chain links TRBV2 with TRBJ2-2; D is perhaps TRBD2 (7 bases). V shed 5 bases and J shed 1 base, with 14 bases lying between them. CDR3 length equals 16 residues. Germline values: CDR1 SNHLY, CDR2 FYNNEI. The CDR3, as DNA: TGTGCCAGCAGTAAGGGGGGGCCTCGGAACACCGGGGAGCTGTTTTTT. It specifies CASSKGGPRNTGELFF.

This chain joins TRBV11-2 and TRBJ2-7, with TRBD2 matching 9 bases. The J segment lost 7 bases and the V segment lost 1 base, leaving 14 bases of the junction unmatched. Germline lookup yields CDR1 SGHAT and CDR2 FQNNGV. This CDR3 spans 17 amino acids. The CDR3 is CASSLGLAGFHLGEQYF. CDR3 nucleotide sequence: TGTGCCAGCAGCTTAGGCCTAGCGGGGTTCCATCTAGGGGAGCAGTACTTC. Combining the CDR3 with reference TRBV11-2 and TRBJ2-7 gives the whole variable domain EAGVAQSPRYKIIEKRQSVAFWCNPISGHATLYWYQQILGQGPKLLIQFQNNGVVDDSQLPKDRFSAERLKGVDSTLKIQPAKLEDSAVYLCASSLGLAGFHLGEQYFGPGTRLTVT.

This clone has just one count. The rearrangement uses TRBV6-6 and TRBJ2-3, with TRBD2 matching over 9 bases. Germline assignment: CDR1 MNHNY and CDR2 SVGAGI (reference sequence). CDR3 size: 15 residues. V trimming: 7 bases; J trimming: 0 bases; junction bases outside the gene matches: 5. The CDR3 coding sequence is TGTGCCAGCACTTCGACTAGCGGAAGCACAGATACGCAGTATTTT. Residues: CASTSTSGSTDTQYF.

The chain combines TRBV11-3 with TRBJ2-1, with D possibly TRBD1 on 5 matching bases. Trimming removed 3 bases at V and 0 bases at J, with 12 bases between. This CDR3 comprises 16 residues. Germline V gene data show CDR1 as SGHNT and CDR2 as YENEEA. The CDR3 here is CASSLLGVSSYNEQFF. Written as DNA, the CDR3 is TGTGCCAGCAGCTTGTTAGGGGTCAGCTCCTACAATGAGCAGTTCTTC.

The V call is TRBV18, the J call TRBJ2-5; D uncertain. The CDR3 spans 14 residues. V was cut by 3 bases and J by 3 bases, with 11 bases left in between. Germline CDR1 KGHSH, CDR2 LQKENI. The CDR3 here is CASSPSSSKETQYF. Written as DNA, the CDR3 is TGTGCCAGCTCACCTTCTAGTTCTAAAGAGACCCAGTACTTC. The full variable domain, rest sourced from reference TRBV18 and TRBJ2-5, is NAGVMQNPRHLVRRRGQEARLRCSPMKGHSHVYWYRQLPEEGLKFMVYLQKENIIDESGMPKERFSAEFPKEGPSILRIQQVVRGDSAAYFCASSPSSSKETQYFGPGTRLLVL.